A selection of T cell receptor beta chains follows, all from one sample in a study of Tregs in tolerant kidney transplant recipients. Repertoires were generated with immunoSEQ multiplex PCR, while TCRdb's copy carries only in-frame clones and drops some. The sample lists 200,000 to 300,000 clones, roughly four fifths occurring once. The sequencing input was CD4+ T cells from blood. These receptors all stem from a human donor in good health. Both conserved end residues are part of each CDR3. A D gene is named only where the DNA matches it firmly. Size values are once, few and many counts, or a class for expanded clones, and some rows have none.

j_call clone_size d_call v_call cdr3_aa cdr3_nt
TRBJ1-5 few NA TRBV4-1 CASSQLIVQASNQPQHF TGCGCCAGCAGCCAGCTCATAGTTCAGGCCTCCAATCAGCCCCAGCATTTT
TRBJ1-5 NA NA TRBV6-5 CASSSRGLNQPQHF TGTGCCAGCAGCTCCAGGGGCCTGAATCAGCCCCAGCATTTT
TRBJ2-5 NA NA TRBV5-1 CASSLDPGAGTQYF TGCGCCAGCAGCTTGGATCCCGGGGCGGGGACCCAGTACTTC
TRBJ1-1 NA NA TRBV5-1 CASSLGQGQANTEAFF TGCGCCAGCAGCTTGGGGCAGGGGCAGGCGAACACTGAAGCTTTCTTT
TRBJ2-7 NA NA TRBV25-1 CASSGDPPYEQYF TGTGCCAGCAGTGGAGACCCCCCCTACGAGCAGTACTTC
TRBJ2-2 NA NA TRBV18 CASSNSDYNTGELFF TGTGCCAGCTCAAATTCGGACTACAACACCGGGGAGCTGTTTTTT
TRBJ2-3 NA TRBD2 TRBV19 CASSADLVASGGADTQYF TGTGCCAGTAGTGCGGACCTCGTCGCTAGCGGGGGGGCAGATACGCAGTATTTT
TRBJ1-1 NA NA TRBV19 CASSIGGGYNTEAFF TGTGCCAGTAGTATCGGCGGAGGATACAACACTGAAGCTTTCTTT
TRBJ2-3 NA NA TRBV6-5 CASSYSMNRGTDTQYF TGTGCCAGCAGTTACTCGATGAACAGGGGCACAGATACGCAGTATTTT
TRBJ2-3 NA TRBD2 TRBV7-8 CAGSLRTSAGANLDTQYF TGTGCCGGCAGCTTGAGAACCTCAGCGGGGGCAAACCTAGATACGCAGTATTTT
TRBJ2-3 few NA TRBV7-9 CASSLWTASTDTQYF TGTGCCAGCAGCTTATGGACCGCTAGCACAGATACGCAGTATTTT
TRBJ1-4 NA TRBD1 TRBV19 CASRTDREGGKLFF TGTGCCAGTAGGACGGACAGGGAAGGTGGGAAACTGTTTTTT
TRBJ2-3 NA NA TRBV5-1 CASSFGGTDTQYF TGCGCCAGCAGCTTCGGGGGCACAGATACGCAGTATTTT
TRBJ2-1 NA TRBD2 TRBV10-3 CAIRAGTSGEGQFF TGTGCCATCAGGGCCGGGACTAGCGGGGAGGGGCAGTTCTTC
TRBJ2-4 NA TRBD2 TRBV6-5 CASSPGGGAKNIQYF TGTGCCAGCAGTCCCGGCGGGGGGGCCAAAAACATTCAGTACTTC
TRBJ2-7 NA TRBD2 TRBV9 CASSVAPGGEGEQYF TGTGCCAGCAGCGTAGCCCCAGGAGGGGAGGGCGAGCAGTACTTC
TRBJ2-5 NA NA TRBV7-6 CASSLWPGTQYF TGTGCCAGCAGCTTATGGCCCGGGACCCAGTACTTC
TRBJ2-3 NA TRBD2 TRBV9 CASSLSGRAPDTQYF TGTGCCAGCAGCCTTAGCGGGAGGGCCCCAGATACGCAGTATTTT
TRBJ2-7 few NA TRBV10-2 CASTDARGGVYEQYF TGCGCCAGCACTGACGCTAGGGGCGGGGTCTACGAGCAGTACTTC
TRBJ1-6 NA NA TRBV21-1 CASSGKGTGGKYNSPLHF TGTGCCAGCAGCGGTAAAGGGACAGGGGGAAAGTATAATTCACCCCTCCACTTT
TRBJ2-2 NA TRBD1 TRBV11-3 CASSLDRDRGTGELFF TGTGCCAGCAGCTTAGACCGGGACAGGGGTACCGGGGAGCTGTTTTTT
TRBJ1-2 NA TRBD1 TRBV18 CASSSGQGHYGYTF TGTGCCAGCTCAAGCGGACAGGGCCATTATGGCTACACCTTC
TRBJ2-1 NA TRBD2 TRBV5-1 CASSLEGTSGVNEQFF TGCGCCAGCAGCTTGGAGGGGACTAGCGGGGTCAATGAGCAGTTCTTC
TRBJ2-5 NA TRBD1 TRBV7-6 CASSPTGFQETQYF TGTGCCAGCAGCCCGACAGGGTTCCAAGAGACCCAGTACTTC
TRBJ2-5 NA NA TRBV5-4 CASSPGGDRALETQYF TGTGCCAGCAGCCCGGGGGGCGACAGGGCTTTGGAGACCCAGTACTTC
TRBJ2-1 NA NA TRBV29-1 CSILRGAQGNEQFF TGCAGCATACTTCGAGGGGCGCAGGGCAATGAGCAGTTCTTC
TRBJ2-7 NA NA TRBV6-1 CASSVSPAEAYEQYF TGTGCCAGCAGTGTTTCCCCAGCGGAGGCCTACGAGCAGTACTTC
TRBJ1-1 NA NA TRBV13 CASSVNTEAFF TGTGCCAGCAGCGTTAATACTGAAGCTTTCTTT
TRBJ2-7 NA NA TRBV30 CAWSSDQVPYEQYF TGTGCCTGGAGCTCTGACCAGGTCCCCTACGAGCAGTACTTC
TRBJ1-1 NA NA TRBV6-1 CASKQQGNTEAFF TGTGCCAGCAAACAACAGGGGAACACTGAAGCTTTCTTT
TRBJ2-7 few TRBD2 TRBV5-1 CASSAPSGAYEQYF TGCGCCAGCAGTGCTCCTAGCGGTGCCTACGAGCAGTACTTC
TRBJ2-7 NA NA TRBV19 CASSIDRSEQYF TGTGCCAGTAGTATAGATCGGAGCGAGCAGTACTTC
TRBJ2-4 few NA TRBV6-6 CASSYGNRAKNIQYF TGTGCCAGCAGTTACGGCAACAGGGCCAAAAACATTCAGTACTTC
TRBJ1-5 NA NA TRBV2 CASGDLRNQPQHF TGTGCCAGCGGCGACCTTAGGAATCAGCCCCAGCATTTT
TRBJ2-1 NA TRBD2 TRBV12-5 CASGLGLAGGNEQFF TGTGCTAGTGGTTTGGGACTAGCGGGGGGGAATGAGCAGTTCTTC
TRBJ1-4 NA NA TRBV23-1 CASSQGPSLDEKLFF TGCGCCAGCAGTCAAGGGCCCAGCCTGGATGAAAAACTGTTTTTT
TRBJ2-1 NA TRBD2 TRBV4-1 CASSRNPGLASLNEQFF TGCGCCAGCAGCAGGAATCCGGGACTAGCGTCCCTGAATGAGCAGTTCTTC
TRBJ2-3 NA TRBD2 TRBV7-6 CASSPRLAEGTQYF TGTGCCAGCAGCCCGAGACTAGCAGAGGGGACGCAGTATTTT
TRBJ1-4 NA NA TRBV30 CAWSVARGAKLFF TGTGCCTGGAGTGTAGCGCGGGGGGCAAAACTGTTTTTT
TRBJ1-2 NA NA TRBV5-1 CASSLGMGAYGYTF TGCGCCAGCAGCTTGGGGATGGGGGCCTATGGCTACACCTTC
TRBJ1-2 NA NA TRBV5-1 CASSPGGDSLYGYTF TGCGCCAGCAGCCCGGGGGGGGACTCCCTCTATGGCTACACCTTC
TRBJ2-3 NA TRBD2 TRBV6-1 CASSEAGGGAYTQYF TGTGCCAGCAGTGAGGCGGGCGGGGGGGCGTATACGCAGTATTTT
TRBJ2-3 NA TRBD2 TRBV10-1 CASSDGSGGTDTQYF TGCGCCAGCAGTGATGGGAGCGGGGGGACAGATACGCAGTATTTT
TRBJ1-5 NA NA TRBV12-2 CARKRGTANQPQHF TGTGCAAGGAAACGGGGAACAGCCAATCAGCCCCAGCATTTT
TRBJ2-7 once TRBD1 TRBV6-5 CASTSQGARYEQYF TGTGCCAGCACCTCCCAGGGGGCGAGGTACGAGCAGTACTTC
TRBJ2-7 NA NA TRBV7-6 CASGLRPASYEQYF TGTGCCAGCGGCCTACGACCGGCGTCCTACGAGCAGTACTTC
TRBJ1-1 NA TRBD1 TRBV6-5 CASSYDRGLTEAFF TGTGCCAGCAGTTACGACAGGGGGCTCACTGAAGCTTTCTTT
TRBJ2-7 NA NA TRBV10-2 CATVPQWSSYEQYF TGCGCCACCGTGCCTCAATGGAGCTCCTATGAGCAGTACTTC